This TCR beta chain stems from a study of T cell responses to AZD1222 COVID-19 vaccine. Remarks on this clone: What it binds is not known.

The protocol was immunoSEQ multiplex PCR, while the TCRdb copy is restricted to in-frame clones and leaves out a portion. This table has around 100,000 clones, 70% to 90% appearing once. Broader study findings: Targets within unmutated variant regions were reportedly found for nearly half of spike-specific TCRs. A rise in Spike-specific TCR breadth and depth followed two AZD1222 doses.

Analysis merged second doses at about 4 or about 12 weeks. This receptor was identified in an adult who received the AZD1222 COVID-19 vaccine. The specimen was peripheral blood, collected 28 days after the second AZD1222 dose.

The CDR3 DNA sequence: TGCGCCAGCAGCCATTTACAGGGGGGTCAGCCCCAGCATTTT. Translation: CASSHLQGGQPQHF. The V gene is TRBV4-1, the J gene TRBJ1-5, with 8 bases aligning to TRBD1. Unmatched junction bases numbered 4, after V lost 3 bases and J lost 6 bases. This CDR3 has 14 residues. CDR1 MGHRA and CDR2 YSYEKL come from the germline V gene.